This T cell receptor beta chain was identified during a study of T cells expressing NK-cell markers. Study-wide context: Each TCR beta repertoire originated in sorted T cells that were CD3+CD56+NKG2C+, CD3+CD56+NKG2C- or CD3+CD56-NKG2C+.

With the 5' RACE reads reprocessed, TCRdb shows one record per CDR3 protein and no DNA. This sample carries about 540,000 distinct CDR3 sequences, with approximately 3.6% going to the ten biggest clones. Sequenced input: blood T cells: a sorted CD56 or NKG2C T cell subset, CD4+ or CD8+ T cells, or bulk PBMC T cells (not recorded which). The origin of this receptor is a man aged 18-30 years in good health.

CDR3 protein: CSAETGGSGANVLTF. V usage is TRBV20-1 and J usage is TRBJ2-6; TCRdb gives TRBD1 as the D gene, but with no DNA this cannot be confirmed. From germline, CDR1 is DFQATT and CDR2 SNEGSKA (reference sequence). This CDR3 has 15 residues.